The 24 T cell receptor beta chains below were found in one sample sequenced in a study of blood T cells in healthy people across ages (dated by TCRdb to about 2015). Receptor amplification or capture employed 5' RACE. Sequencing was carried out with an Illumina HiSeq 2500. A second 7 to 11 cycle PCR used a sample-barcoded 5' primer and a J-beta primer mix. In-frame beta chains were kept once TCRdb had trimmed the public reads at Q25 with fastp and called clones with MiXCR. Each CDR3 protein gets just one entry, which takes the most common genes and DNA from the rows behind it. The table for this sample lists approximately 690,000 distinct CDR3 sequences; roughly two fifths of them were counted only once. The top ten clonotypes cover about 30% of the sample. Sequencing was carried out using blood. Receptor source: a man aged 80 or over in good health.

Turning to this clonotype: A read error is possible here, since a much larger clone lies one base away. The conserved closing phenylalanine or tryptophan is absent in this CDR3, likely reflecting a read error. The chain uses TRBV29-1 and TRBJ2-3, with 7 bases lining up with TRBD1. The CDR3 covers 15 residues. Germline CDR1 SQVTM, CDR2 ANQGSEA. The V and J ends lost 4 bases and 4 bases, in that order; junction bases with no gene match: 11. The CDR3 coding sequence is TGCAGCGTTGGTGAACTGGACAGGTTATCAGATACGCAGTATTGT. Its translation: CSVGELDRLSDTQYC.

This clonotype came up a few times. This rearrangement joins TRBV20-1 to TRBJ2-1; tentative D call: TRBD2 (6 bases). CDR3 length equals 16 residues. Germline CDR1 is DFQATT and CDR2 is SNEGSKA (reference sequence). Trimming took 2 bases from V and 0 from J, leaving 14 bases between them. The CDR3 nucleotides are TGCAGTGCTAGAATCGGGGGTGCAAGCTCCTACAATGAGCAGTTCTTC. Its translation is CSARIGGASSYNEQFF.

This CDR3 is CASSQVSPSSGGARETQYF. In DNA form, the CDR3 reads TGTGCCAGCAGCCAAGTCTCCCCCTCTAGCGGGGGGGCGCGAGAGACCCAGTACTTC. J is TRBJ2-5 and V is TRBV4-2; 12 bases line up with TRBD2. The CDR3 consists of 19 residues. Germline loops: CDR1 LGHNA, CDR2 YNFKEQ. The junction had 13 bases not matched to a gene; V was cut back by 1 base and J by 4 bases.

This clonotype has only a few counts. The V and J genes are TRBV6-2 or TRBV6-3 and TRBJ2-6; the D is unclear. The germline V gene encodes CDR1 MNHEY and CDR2 SVGEGT. The CDR3 has 17 amino acids. Trimming took 0 bases from V and 4 from J, leaving 13 bases between them. The CDR3 bases are TGTGCCAGCAGTTACTCCGAACCCTCGGGCGGGGCCAACGTCCTGACTTTC. It specifies CASSYSEPSGGANVLTF.

This clonotype was seen more than once but under ten times. The V call is TRBV6-1, the J call TRBJ2-4; possible D gene TRBD1, 7 bases. Germline assignment: CDR1 MNHNS and CDR2 SASEGT. The CDR3 extends over 19 amino acids. V dropped 0 bases and J dropped 3 bases, with 21 bases sitting between them. CDR3 amino acids: CASSEALGTAEGSKNIQYF. The CDR3 nucleotides read TGTGCCAGCAGTGAAGCGTTAGGGACAGCGGAGGGTAGCAAAAACATTCAGTACTTC.

V usage is TRBV29-1 and J usage is TRBJ1-1; D is perhaps TRBD1 (6 bases). CDR3 length equals 15 residues. V gave up 3 bases and J gave up 5 bases, with 19 bases separating them. Germline CDR1 SQVTM, CDR2 ANQGSEA. In nucleotides, the CDR3 is TGCAGCGTTGAGGGGTTTGGGGGGCATGGGACTGAAGCTTTCTTT. It is translated as CSVEGFGGHGTEAFF.

The chain carries TRBV10-1 and TRBJ2-7; D gene unclear. The J call is uncertain, as TRBJ2-5 better fits the DNA end. Germline lookup yields CDR1 WNHNN and CDR2 SYGVQD (reference sequence). CDR3 length: 12 amino acids. The CDR3 loop reads CASSDGLETQYF. The CDR3 DNA is TGCGCCAGCAGCGACGGCCTGGAGACCCAGTACTTC.

The genes are TRBV5-6 and TRBJ1-1, with D possibly being TRBD1 (5 bases). This CDR3 comprises 15 residues. V lost 3 bases, J lost 0 bases, and 12 bases lay in between. Per germline, CDR1 SGHDT and CDR2 YYEEEE. CDR3 sequence reads: CASSSRQIVNTEAFF. CDR3 DNA: TGTGCCAGCAGCTCAAGACAGATTGTGAACACTGAAGCTTTCTTT.

This clonotype was seen a handful of times. The chain is built from TRBV3-1 and TRBJ2-7; 7 positions agree with TRBD2. Trimming removed 0 bases from V and 7 bases from J; junction bases left unmatched: 9. This CDR3 contains 15 residues. Germline values: CDR1 LGHDT, CDR2 YNNKEL (reference sequence). CDR3 amino acids: CASSQDGTNSAEQYF. The CDR3 nucleotides are TGTGCCAGCAGCCAAGATGGGACTAACTCGGCGGAGCAGTACTTC.

This clonotype was observed a few times. The chain employs TRBV20-1 and TRBJ1-5; no firm D call. Trimming cost V 3 bases and J 0 bases, with 6 bases left between them. The CDR3 extends over 13 amino acids. Germline assignment: CDR1 DFQATT and CDR2 SNEGSKA (reference sequence). CDR3 in amino acids: CSARGVSNQPQHF. DNA of the CDR3: TGCAGTGCTAGGGGTGTTAGCAATCAGCCCCAGCATTTT.

This clonotype was detected only a few times. This sequence joins TRBV6-2 or TRBV6-3 and TRBJ2-7, with D unclear. The CDR3 runs to 12 residues. V lost 4 bases, J lost 2 bases, and 6 bases lay in between. Germline CDR1 is MNHEY and CDR2 is SVGEGT. The CDR3 DNA is TGTGCCAGCAGTTCCTTTACCTACGAGCAGTACTTC. It encodes CASSSFTYEQYF.

This clonotype has a handful of counts. The rearrangement joins TRBV30 to TRBJ2-1, with 9 bases identical to TRBD1. The CDR3 has 14 residues. With V trimmed by 4 bases and J by 6 bases, 7 bases remained unmatched. Per germline, CDR1 GTSNPN and CDR2 SVGIG (reference sequence). The CDR3 loop reads CAWNRDRAGNEQFF. The CDR3, as DNA: TGTGCCTGGAACCGGGACAGGGCGGGCAATGAGCAGTTCTTC.

The chain joins TRBV12-3 or TRBV12-4 to TRBJ2-7; D is possibly TRBD2 (6 bases). The CDR3 loop spans 14 amino acids. V dropped 1 base and J dropped 3 bases, with 10 bases sitting between them. CDR3 sequence reads: CASSLGTNIYEQYF. The CDR3, as DNA: TGTGCCAGCAGTTTAGGGACTAATATCTACGAGCAGTACTTC.

As concerns this clonotype: A read error may produce the germline difference seen at one junction end. The J gene is TRBJ1-6, the V gene TRBV7-8; TRBD1 might be the D (5 bases). The CDR3 runs 17 residues. Per germline, CDR1 SGHVS and CDR2 FQNEAQ. CDR3 amino acids: CASSLSDSWPYNSPLHF. As DNA, the CDR3 is TGCGCCAGCAGCTTATCCGACAGTTGGCCCTATAATTCACCCCTCCACTTT.

This chain joins TRBV28 and TRBJ2-4; no definite D call. The germline V gene has CDR1 MDHEN and CDR2 SYDVKM. Trimming removed 3 bases from V and 6 bases from J, with 6 bases in between. This CDR3 contains 12 residues. CDR3 nucleotide sequence: TGTGCCAGCAGTTTCGGTGTAAACATTCAGTACTTC. This gives the protein CASSFGVNIQYF.

CDR3 loop: CASLRGGLAKNIQYF. The CDR3 nucleotides read TGTGCCAGCCTCCGGGGGGGTCTAGCCAAAAACATTCAGTACTTC. The chain couples TRBV4-2 to TRBJ2-4; 8 nucleotides agree with TRBD2. CDR1 and CDR2 (germline): LGHNA, YNFKEQ. The V segment lost 8 bases and the J segment 0 bases; nucleotides outside the gene matches: 6. The CDR3 totals 15 residues.

The chain recombines TRBV29-1 with TRBJ1-1, with 9 bases identical to TRBD1. The CDR3 has 16 amino acids. CDR1 is SQVTM and CDR2 is ANQGSEA in the germline V gene. V lost 3 bases to trimming and J lost 0 bases; unmatched junction nucleotides: 8. Written as DNA, the CDR3 is TGCAGCGTTGAGACCTCCGGGACAGGGATGAACACTGAAGCTTTCTTT. Its protein product is CSVETSGTGMNTEAFF.

As concerns this clonotype: At one end the junction does not follow the germline gene, possibly because of a read error. CDR3 sequence: CAINELGQPQHF. The CDR3 DNA follows: TGTGCCATCAATGAGTTGGGTCAGCCCCAGCATTTT. V usage is TRBV10-3 and J usage is TRBJ1-5; no clear D. This CDR3 has 12 residues. Germline-derived CDR1 and CDR2 are ENHRY and SYGVKD.

This chain links TRBV5-1 with TRBJ2-3; D gene ambiguous. This CDR3 comprises 15 residues. Trimming cost V 1 base and J 3 bases, with 12 bases left between them. The V gene's germline CDR1 is SGHRS and CDR2 YFSETQ. CDR3 nucleotide sequence: TGCGCCAGCAGCTTGAGGTGGTTACGAACAGATACGCAGTATTTT. It specifies CASSLRWLRTDTQYF.

The V gene is TRBV12-5, the J gene TRBJ2-1, with 11 positions matching TRBD2. The trim removed 5 bases at V and 4 bases at J, leaving 10 bases unmatched. The CDR3 spans 17 residues. The V gene's germline CDR1 is LGHNT and CDR2 FRNRAP. CDR3 residues: CASGMTSGTRTYNEQFF. As DNA, the CDR3 is TGTGCTAGTGGTATGACTAGCGGGACCCGCACTTACAATGAGCAGTTCTTC.

This chain uses TRBV3-1 with TRBJ2-1; 11 nucleotides line up with TRBD2. Germline assignment: CDR1 LGHDT and CDR2 YNNKEL (reference sequence). The CDR3 sequence is 17 residues long. Trimming removed 5 bases from V and 3 bases from J; junction bases left unmatched: 9. The CDR3 DNA is TGTGCCAGCAGCTCAAGACTAGCGGGATATGTCTACAATGAGCAGTTCTTC. This translates into CASSSRLAGYVYNEQFF.

This clonotype has a count of ten or more. This rearrangement joins TRBV24-1 to TRBJ2-1; no firm D call. In germline, CDR1 is KGHDR, CDR2 SFDVKD. CDR3 length: 11 amino acids. Trimming shortened V by 7 bases and J by 4 bases, and 4 bases separated the two germline ends. In DNA form, the CDR3 reads TGTGCCACCAGCCTTTACAATGAGCAGTTCTTC. As protein: CATSLYNEQFF.

This clonotype showed up just a few times. This chain uses TRBV6-1 with TRBJ2-1; weak D call: TRBD1 (5 bases). The CDR3 has 13 amino acids. The ends were cut back, 4 bases at V and 3 bases at J, with 7 bases in the middle. Per the germline V gene, CDR1 is MNHNS and CDR2 is SASEGT. The DNA of the CDR3 is TGTGCCAGCAGTGGGACAAACTACAATGAGCAGTTCTTC. Its protein is CASSGTNYNEQFF.

This clonotype occurred many times. The chain employs TRBV7-6 and TRBJ2-1; no clear D. CDR1 SGHVS and CDR2 FNYEAQ come from the germline V gene. Trimming shortened V by 6 bases and J by 2 bases, and 20 bases separated the two germline ends. The CDR3 contains 17 residues. In nucleotides, the CDR3 is TGTGCCAGCAGTCACGCTAGAGTCCCGAGTACCTACAATGAGCAGTTCTTC. This sequence encodes CASSHARVPSTYNEQFF.